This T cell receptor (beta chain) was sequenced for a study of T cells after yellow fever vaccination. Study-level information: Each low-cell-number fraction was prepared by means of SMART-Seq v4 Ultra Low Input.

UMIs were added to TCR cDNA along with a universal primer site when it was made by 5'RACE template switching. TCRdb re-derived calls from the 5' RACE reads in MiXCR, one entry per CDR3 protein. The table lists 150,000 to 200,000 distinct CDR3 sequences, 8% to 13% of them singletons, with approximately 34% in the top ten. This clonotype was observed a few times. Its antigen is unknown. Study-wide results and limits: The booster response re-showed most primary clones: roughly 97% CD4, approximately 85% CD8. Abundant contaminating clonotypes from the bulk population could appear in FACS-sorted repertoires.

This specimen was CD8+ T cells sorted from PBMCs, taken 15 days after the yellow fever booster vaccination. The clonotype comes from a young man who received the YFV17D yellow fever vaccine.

The CDR3 DNA reads as TGTGCCAGTAGTATAGGTCCCGCGGCCCGCGAGCAGTACTTC. It specifies CASSIGPAAREQYF. This chain joins TRBV19 and TRBJ2-7, with D hard to call. The CDR3 totals 14 residues. Trimming cost V 1 base and J 6 bases, with 13 bases left between them. Germline CDR1 LNHDA, CDR2 SQIVND (reference sequence).